One T cell receptor (beta chain) is described in this entry. This clone was detected only once. Its binding antigen is unknown. Per-base quality was not reported, and no clone a single base away is much larger than it. This record belongs to a study of blood T cell repertoires in COVID-19 (dated by TCRdb to between 2020 and 2021). Regarding the research as a whole: The collaborator samples originated in the United States, Italy and Spain and spanned the acute and convalescent phases of COVID-19. The prospective study material was composed of cDNA or gDNA derived from T cells, B-cell-depleted T cells, or PBMCs. Deeply sampled blood TCRbeta repertoires from subjects exposed to, actively infected with, or recovered from COVID-19 were included in the dataset. The repertoires were released in a freely available public database intended as a resource for research on the immune response to SARS-CoV-2. The samples were drawn from the first 160 participants of the ongoing ImmuneRACE study and from 1,254 subjects provided by 6 global collaborators. The sample metadata nearly always contained a de-identified subject ID, COVID-19 status, age in years and sex. Where HLA class I and class II types were available, the types were taken from metadata supplied by the sample provider, not from assay-based typing. The study at large found these results: How much clinical and demographic metadata was included differed by source and by participant, and the metadata was provided uncurated.

CDR1 and CDR2, per the germline V gene, are SGHVS and FQNEAQ. The CDR3 sequence holds 14 residues, the cysteine and phenylalanine included. Only the CDR3 region is kept as DNA, spanning 42 bases read in frame from base 1. V is shortened by 5 bases, J by 5 bases, and the region joining them spans 13 bases. TCRbeta CDR3 regions were amplified from genomic DNA by means of the immunoSEQ Assay, a bias-controlled multiplex PCR. Concerning the study's data processing: Nucleated cell counts per sample were estimated from amplification of reference gene primers within the assay. To quantify the absolute abundance of each unique TCRbeta CDR3 rearrangement, sequence reads were collapsed and filtered. For each sample, productive Simpson clonality was calculated by taking the square root of Simpson's diversity index across productive rearrangements. The clones in this table, taken by TCRdb from immuneACCESS, are in-frame only. Not every clone is retained; where verified, under half of the shortfall comes from an unresolved V gene, and the cause of the rest is unknown. V and J calls and clone size are those listed in that table; D and trimming were worked out from the DNA. Within this sample are about 70,000 clones, with over 60% of them counted one time only. Around 30% of the sample is held by the ten biggest clonotypes.

Collaborating institutions collected whole blood in K2EDTA tubes following their own protocols. For TCRbeta analysis, collaborators shipped samples as frozen whole blood, isolated PBMCs, or DNA extracted from either of those sample types. This TCR was sampled from a woman at least 80 years old with active or convalescent COVID-19. The rearranged segments are TRBV7-8 and TRBJ2-1; possibly the D gene is TRBD2, per 6 matching bases. What was sequenced was peripheral blood. CDR3 reads: CASSLWGGNNEQFF. The DNA reads as follows: TGTGCCAGCAGCCTTTGGGGCGGGAACAATGAGCAGTTCTTC.